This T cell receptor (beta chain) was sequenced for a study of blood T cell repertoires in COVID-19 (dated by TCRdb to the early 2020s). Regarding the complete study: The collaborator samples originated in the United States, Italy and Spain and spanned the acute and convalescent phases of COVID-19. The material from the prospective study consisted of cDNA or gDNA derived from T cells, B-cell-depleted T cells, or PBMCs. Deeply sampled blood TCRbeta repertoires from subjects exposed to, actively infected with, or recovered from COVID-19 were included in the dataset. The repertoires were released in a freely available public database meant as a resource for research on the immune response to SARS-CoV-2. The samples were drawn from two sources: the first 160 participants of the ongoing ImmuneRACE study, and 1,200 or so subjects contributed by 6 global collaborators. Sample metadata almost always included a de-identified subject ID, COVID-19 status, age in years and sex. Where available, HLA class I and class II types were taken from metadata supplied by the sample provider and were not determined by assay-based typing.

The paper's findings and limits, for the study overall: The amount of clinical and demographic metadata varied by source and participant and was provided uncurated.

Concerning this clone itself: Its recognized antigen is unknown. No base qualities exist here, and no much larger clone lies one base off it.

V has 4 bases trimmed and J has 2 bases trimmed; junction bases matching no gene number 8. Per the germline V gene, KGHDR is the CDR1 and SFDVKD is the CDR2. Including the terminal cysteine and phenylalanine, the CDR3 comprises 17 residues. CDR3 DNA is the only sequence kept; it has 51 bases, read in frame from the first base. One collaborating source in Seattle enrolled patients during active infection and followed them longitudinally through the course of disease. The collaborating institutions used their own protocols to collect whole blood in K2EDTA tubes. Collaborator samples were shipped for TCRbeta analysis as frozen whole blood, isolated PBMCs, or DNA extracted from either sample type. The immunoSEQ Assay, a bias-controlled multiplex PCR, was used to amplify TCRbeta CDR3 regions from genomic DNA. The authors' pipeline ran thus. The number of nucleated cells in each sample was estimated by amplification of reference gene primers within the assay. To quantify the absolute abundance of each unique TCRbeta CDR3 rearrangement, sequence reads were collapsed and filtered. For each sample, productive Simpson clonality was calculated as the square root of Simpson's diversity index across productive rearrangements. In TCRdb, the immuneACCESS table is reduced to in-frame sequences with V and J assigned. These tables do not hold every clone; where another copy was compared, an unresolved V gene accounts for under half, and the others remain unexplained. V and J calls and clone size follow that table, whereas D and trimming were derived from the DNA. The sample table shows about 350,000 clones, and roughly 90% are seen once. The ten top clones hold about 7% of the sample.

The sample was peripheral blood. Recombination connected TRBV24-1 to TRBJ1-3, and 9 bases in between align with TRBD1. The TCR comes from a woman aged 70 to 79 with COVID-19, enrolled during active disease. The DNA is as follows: TGTGCCACCAGTGACGCGCGCACAGGGGGCGCTGGAAACACCATATATTTT. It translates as CATSDARTGGAGNTIYF.